These T cell receptor beta chains were read from a single sample in a study of PD-L1 blockade in urothelial cancer. Libraries were prepared by immunoSEQ multiplex PCR; TCRdb keeps only in-frame clonotypes and omits some of them. The data show around 100,000 clones, approximately 90% seen once. The sample consisted of PBMCs, taken around atezolizumab (anti-PD-L1) treatment. These receptors were collected from a man between 60 and 75 years old with urothelial cancer. Each CDR3 is given with its conserved first and last residue.

j_call v_call cdr3_aa
TRBJ2-7 TRBV9 CASSVAPDRGQGFHEQYF
TRBJ1-4 TRBV28 CASSQPSLTGVGREKLFF
TRBJ2-5 TRBV7-2 CASSLRTGYQETQYF
TRBJ2-7 TRBV19 CASSIGLAIGEQYF
TRBJ2-1 TRBV19 CAAKRSGSGDEQFF
TRBJ2-4 TRBV6-5 CASSFTGGGAGNIQYF
TRBJ2-5 TRBV18 CASSPVGGGRETQYF
TRBJ2-5 TRBV11-2 CATRRTGVETQYF
TRBJ1-1 TRBV6-1 CASSRQGMNTEAFF
TRBJ1-2 TRBV7-2 CASIGTARTGIYGYTF
TRBJ2-2 TRBV7-9 CASRGRVNTGELFF
TRBJ2-5 TRBV5-4 CASSVTGVQETQYF
TRBJ2-1 TRBV28 CASSLPARGGLNEQFF
TRBJ2-5 TRBV6-5 CASSSSGRESSTQYF
TRBJ1-5 TRBV9 CASSGTPGSNQPQHF
TRBJ2-7 TRBV28 CATNNPLSYEQYF
TRBJ2-7 TRBV4-3 CASSQVGTGGYEQYF
TRBJ2-7 TRBV9 CASSPTDREAHEQYF
TRBJ1-4 TRBV5-8 CASRKTGTGAMVGEKLFF
TRBJ1-4 TRBV28 CASRPDRALNEKLFF
TRBJ2-5 TRBV5-1 CASSLVGSSLQTQYF
TRBJ2-7 TRBV10-3 CAISELGFHEQYF
TRBJ1-6 TRBV5-1 CASSFLGEKDSPLHF
TRBJ2-3 TRBV4-2 CASSQEISDTQYF
TRBJ1-1 TRBV6-1 CASSFLGQDQGAFF
TRBJ1-1 TRBV29-1 CSAGENTEAFF
TRBJ2-5 TRBV11-2 CASSPRGKTNQETQYF
TRBJ1-6 TRBV6-5 CASSSDRGRGSPLHF